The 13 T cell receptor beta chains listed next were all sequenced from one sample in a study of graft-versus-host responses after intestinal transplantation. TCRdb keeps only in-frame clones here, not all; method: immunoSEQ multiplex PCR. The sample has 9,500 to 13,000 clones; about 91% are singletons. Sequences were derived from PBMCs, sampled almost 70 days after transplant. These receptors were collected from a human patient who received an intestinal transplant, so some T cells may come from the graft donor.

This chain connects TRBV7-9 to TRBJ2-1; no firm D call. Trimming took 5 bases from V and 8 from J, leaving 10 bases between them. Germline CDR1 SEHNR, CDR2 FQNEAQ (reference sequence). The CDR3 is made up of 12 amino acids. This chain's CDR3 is CASSIRFDEQFF. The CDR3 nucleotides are TGTGCCAGCAGCATCAGGTTCGATGAGCAGTTCTTC.

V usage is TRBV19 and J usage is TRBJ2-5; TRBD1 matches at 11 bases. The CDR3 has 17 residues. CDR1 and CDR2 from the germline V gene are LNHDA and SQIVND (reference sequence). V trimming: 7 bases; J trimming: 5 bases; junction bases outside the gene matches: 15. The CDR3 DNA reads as TGTGCCAGTACTCCCCTGGGGCGGACAGGGGGCCTGGAGACCCAGTACTTC. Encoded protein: CASTPLGRTGGLETQYF.

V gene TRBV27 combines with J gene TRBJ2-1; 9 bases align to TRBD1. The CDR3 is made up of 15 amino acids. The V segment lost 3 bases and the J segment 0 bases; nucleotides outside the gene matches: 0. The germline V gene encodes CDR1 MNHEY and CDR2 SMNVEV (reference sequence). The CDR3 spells CASSLGQGSYNEQFF. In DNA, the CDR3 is TGTGCCAGCAGTTTGGGACAGGGCTCCTACAATGAGCAGTTCTTC.

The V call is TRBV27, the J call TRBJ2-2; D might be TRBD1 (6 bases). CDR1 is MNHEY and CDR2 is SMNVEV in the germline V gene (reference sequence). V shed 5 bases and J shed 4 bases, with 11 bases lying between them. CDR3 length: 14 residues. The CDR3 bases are TGTGCCAGCAGTCCAGGGGACACCACCGGGGAGCTGTTTTTT. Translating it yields CASSPGDTTGELFF.

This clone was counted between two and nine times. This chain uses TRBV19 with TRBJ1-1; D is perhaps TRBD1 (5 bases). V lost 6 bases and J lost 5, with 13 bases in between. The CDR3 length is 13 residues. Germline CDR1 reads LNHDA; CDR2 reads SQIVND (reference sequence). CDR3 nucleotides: TGTGCCAGTAGAACGGGGCGAGGGACTGAAGCTTTCTTT. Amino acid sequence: CASRTGRGTEAFF.

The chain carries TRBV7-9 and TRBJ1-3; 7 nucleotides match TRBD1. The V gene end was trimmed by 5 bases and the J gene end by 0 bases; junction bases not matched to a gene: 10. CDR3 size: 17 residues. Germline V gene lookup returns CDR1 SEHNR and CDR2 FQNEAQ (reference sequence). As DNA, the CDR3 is TGTGCCAGCAGCATAAGGGTAGGGGGCTACTCTGGAAACACCATATATTTT. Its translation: CASSIRVGGYSGNTIYF.

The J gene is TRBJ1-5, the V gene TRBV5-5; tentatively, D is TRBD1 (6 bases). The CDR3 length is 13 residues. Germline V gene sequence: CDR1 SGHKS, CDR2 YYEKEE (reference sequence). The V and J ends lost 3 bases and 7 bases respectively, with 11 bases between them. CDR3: CASSSSGAQPQHF. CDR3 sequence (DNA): TGTGCCAGCAGCTCATCAGGGGCCCAGCCCCAGCATTTT.

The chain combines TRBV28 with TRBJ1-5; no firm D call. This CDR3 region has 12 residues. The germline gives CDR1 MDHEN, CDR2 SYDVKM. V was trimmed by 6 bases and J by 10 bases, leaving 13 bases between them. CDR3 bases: TGTGCCAGCAGCCTGGCTTTGTATCCCCAGCATTTT. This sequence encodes CASSLALYPQHF.

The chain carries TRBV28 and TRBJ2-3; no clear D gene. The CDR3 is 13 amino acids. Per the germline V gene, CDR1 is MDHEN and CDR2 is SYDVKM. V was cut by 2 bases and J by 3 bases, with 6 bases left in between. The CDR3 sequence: CASSLQDTDTQYF. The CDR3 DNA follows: TGTGCCAGCAGTTTACAGGATACAGATACGCAGTATTTT.

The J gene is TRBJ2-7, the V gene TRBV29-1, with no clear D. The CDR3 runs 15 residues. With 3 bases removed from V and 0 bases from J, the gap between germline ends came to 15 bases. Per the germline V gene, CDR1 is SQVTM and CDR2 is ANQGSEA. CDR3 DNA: TGCAGCGTTGAGTTTGTACAGTCCGGCTCCTACGAGCAGTACTTC. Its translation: CSVEFVQSGSYEQYF.

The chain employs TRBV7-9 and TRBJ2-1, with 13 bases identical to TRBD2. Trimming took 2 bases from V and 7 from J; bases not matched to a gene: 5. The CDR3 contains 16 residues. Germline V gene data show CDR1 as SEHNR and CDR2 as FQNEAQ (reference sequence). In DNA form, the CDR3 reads TGTGCCAGCAGCTTACCATGGACTAGCGGGAGTAATGAGCAGTTCTTC. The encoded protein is CASSLPWTSGSNEQFF. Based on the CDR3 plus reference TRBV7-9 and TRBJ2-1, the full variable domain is DTGVSQNPRHKITKRGQNVTFRCDPISEHNRLYWYRQTLGQGPEFLTYFQNEAQLEKSRLLSDRFSAERPKGSFSTLEIQRTEQGDSAMYLCASSLPWTSGSNEQFFGPGTRLTVL.

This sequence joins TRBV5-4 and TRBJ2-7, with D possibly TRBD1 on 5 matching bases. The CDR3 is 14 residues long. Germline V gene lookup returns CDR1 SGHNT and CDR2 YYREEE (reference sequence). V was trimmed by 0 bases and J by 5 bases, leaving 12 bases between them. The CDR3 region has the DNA TGTGCCAGCAGCTTGGGCAGGGAAGGCGACGAGCAGTACTTC. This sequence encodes CASSLGREGDEQYF.

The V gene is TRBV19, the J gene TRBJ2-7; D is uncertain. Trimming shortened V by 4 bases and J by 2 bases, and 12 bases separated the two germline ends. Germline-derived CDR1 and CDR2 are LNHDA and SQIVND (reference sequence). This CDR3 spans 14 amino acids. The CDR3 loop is CASSTFDGAYEQYF. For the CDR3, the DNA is TGTGCCAGTAGTACCTTTGACGGAGCCTACGAGCAGTACTTC.